This T cell receptor (beta chain) was profiled in a study of blood T cell repertoires in COVID-19 (dated by TCRdb to the early 2020s). Notes on the research overall: The collaborator samples originated in the United States, Italy and Spain and spanned the acute and convalescent phases of COVID-19. The material from the prospective study consisted of cDNA or gDNA derived from T cells, B-cell-depleted T cells, or PBMCs. Subjects who had been exposed to COVID-19, were actively infected with it, or had recovered from it provided the deeply sampled blood TCRbeta repertoires that made up the dataset. A freely available public database, intended as a resource for researchers studying the immune response to SARS-CoV-2, is where the repertoires were released. The samples were drawn from two sources: the first 160 participants of the ongoing ImmuneRACE study, and 950 to 1,500 subjects contributed by 6 global collaborators. The sample metadata nearly always contained a de-identified subject ID, COVID-19 status, age in years and sex. HLA class I and class II types, where available, came from metadata supplied by the sample provider rather than from assay-based typing. Results the study describes overall, beyond this receptor: Clinical and demographic metadata were provided uncurated, with the amount varying by source and participant.

Worth noting for this clone: The target of this receptor is not known. Per-nucleotide qualities are absent, and no much larger clonotype sits a single base away.

The CDR3 runs 15 amino acids, cysteine and phenylalanine included. Only the CDR3 portion is preserved as DNA: 45 bases, with reading frame beginning at the first base. The germline V gene sets CDR1 to KGHSH and CDR2 to LQKENI. V is clipped by 0 bases and J by 7 bases, and the sequence between their germline boundaries is 10 bases long. Samples from volunteer blood donors who had recovered from COVID-19 were contributed by a second Seattle source. The collaborating institutions used their own protocols to collect whole blood in K2EDTA tubes. For TCRbeta analysis, collaborator samples were shipped as frozen whole blood, as isolated PBMCs, or as DNA extracted from either sample type. TCRbeta CDR3 regions were amplified from genomic DNA by means of the immunoSEQ Assay, a bias-controlled multiplex PCR. Per the original workflow: The number of nucleated cells in each sample was estimated from the amplification of reference gene primers within the assay. To quantify the absolute abundance of each unique TCRbeta CDR3 rearrangement, sequence reads were collapsed and filtered. For each sample, productive Simpson clonality was calculated as the square root of Simpson's diversity index over productive rearrangements. Sourced from immuneACCESS, this table was stored by TCRdb with only in-frame sequences that have V and J called. A share of the clones is absent; for the studies checked, an unresolved V gene accounts for under half, and the remainder has no known explanation. V, J and clone size derive from that table, while D and trimming were established from the DNA sequence. This sample is represented by approximately 150,000 clones; roughly 89% of them were singletons. In total, the top ten clones hold around 3.9% of the sample.

The receptor was isolated from a woman aged 60-75 years who had recovered from COVID-19. The material sequenced was peripheral blood. The V and J segments used are TRBV18 and TRBJ1-6; a confident D gene designation cannot be given. Here the CDR3 is given as CASSPPGGPNSPLHF. The base sequence is TGTGCCAGCTCACCACCCGGCGGGCCAAATTCACCCCTCCACTTT.